These 18 T cell receptor beta chains share one sample of origin, sequenced in a study of T cell responses to AZD1222 COVID-19 vaccine. Some clones are missing from TCRdb's copy, which holds only in-frame ones; the method was immunoSEQ multiplex PCR. The table shows 140,000 to 150,000 clones, with approximately 91% occurring only once. Sequenced here: peripheral blood, sampled 28 days after the second dose of the MenACWY control vaccine. The receptor source for this set is an adult who received the MenACWY meningococcal vaccine as a control.

The chain couples TRBV29-1 to TRBJ2-7; 7 bases are shared with TRBD2. J gave up 0 bases and V 6 bases, and 8 bases lay outside the gene matches. Germline V CDR1 and CDR2: SQVTM, ANQGSEA. The CDR3 is 14 amino acids. The CDR3 reads CSVGGSRVSYEQYF. Here the CDR3 DNA reads TGCAGCGTGGGAGGGTCCAGGGTCTCCTACGAGCAGTACTTC.

This chain uses TRBV18 with TRBJ1-1, with 7 bases fitting TRBD1. CDR1 is KGHSH and CDR2 is LQKENI in the germline V gene. J was trimmed by 1 base and V by 8 bases; bases with no gene match: 4. This CDR3 region has 13 residues. DNA of the CDR3: TGTGCCAGCGGGGGACAGAAGAACACTGAAGCTTTCTTT. Translated, it gives CASGGQKNTEAFF.

The rearrangement links TRBV5-1 to TRBJ2-1, with a possible D match to TRBD2 (5 bases). CDR1 is SGHRS and CDR2 is YFSETQ in the germline V gene. V dropped 0 bases and J dropped 7 bases, with 11 bases sitting between them. The CDR3 length is 14 residues. The CDR3 nucleotides are TGCGCCAGCAGCTTGGCCGGGATAGGGAATGAGCAGTTCTTC. Its translation: CASSLAGIGNEQFF.

V and J are TRBV30 and TRBJ1-5, with TRBD1 matching 8 bases. V lost 5 bases, J lost 3 bases, and 9 bases stayed unmatched. The germline V gene encodes CDR1 GTSNPN and CDR2 SVGIG (reference sequence). The CDR3 spans 15 residues. The CDR3 sequence: CAWGEQGVVNQPQHF. CDR3 sequence (DNA): TGTGCCTGGGGGGAACAGGGGGTCGTCAATCAGCCCCAGCATTTT.

The CDR3 protein is CASSYPKGVVQYF. CDR3 sequence (DNA): TGTGCCAGCAGTTACCCCAAGGGGGTAGTGCAGTATTTT. The J gene is TRBJ2-3, the V gene TRBV6-2 or TRBV6-3; TRBD1 is a possible D gene (6 bases). The CDR3 extends over 13 amino acids. The V gene's germline CDR1 is MNHEY and CDR2 SVGEGT. Trimming cost V 2 bases and J 11 bases, with 14 bases left between them.

The chain is built from TRBV7-9 and TRBJ1-6, with D maybe TRBD1 (6 bases). The germline CDR1 and CDR2 sequences are SEHNR and FQNEAQ (reference sequence). V gave up 1 base and J gave up 7 bases, with 11 bases separating them. This CDR3 contains 15 residues. CDR3 protein: CASSLVGGGNSPLHF. CDR3 in DNA: TGTGCCAGCAGCTTAGTGGGAGGGGGAAATTCACCCCTCCACTTT.

The chain combines TRBV3-1 (or the pseudogene TRBV3-2) with TRBJ1-1; 8 nucleotides match TRBD1. From germline, CDR1 is LGHDT and CDR2 YNNKEL (reference sequence). V gave up 1 base and J gave up 7 bases; unmatched junction bases: 5. There are 14 residues in the CDR3. The CDR3 coding sequence is TGTGCCAGCAGCCAAGGGACAGGGTTTATTGAAGCTTTCTTT. Protein: CASSQGTGFIEAFF.

The genes are TRBV2 and TRBJ2-7; TRBD1 agrees at 7 bases. After removal of 7 bases from V and 4 bases from J, the junction contained 16 bases not matched to a gene. The CDR3 runs 16 residues. In germline, CDR1 is SNHLY, CDR2 FYNNEI. The CDR3: CASTQRNSRGWYEQYF. The CDR3 nucleotides are TGTGCCAGCACCCAGAGGAATAGCAGGGGGTGGTACGAGCAGTACTTC.

V gene TRBV28 combines with J gene TRBJ2-2, with TRBD1 matching 7 bases. V shed 5 bases, J shed 2 bases, and the junction held 8 bases outside the gene matches. CDR3 size: 16 residues. In germline, CDR1 is MDHEN, CDR2 SYDVKM. The CDR3 coding sequence is TGTGCCAGCAGTCGGCTCCGGGACAGAAACACCGGGGAGCTGTTTTTT. It yields the protein CASSRLRDRNTGELFF.

The CDR3 loop reads CASTRMAGRPQHF. DNA of the CDR3: TGTGCCAGTACCCGGATGGCCGGCCGCCCCCAGCATTTT. This chain links TRBV19 with TRBJ1-5; D is unresolved. V lost 7 bases and J lost 10, with 17 bases in between. CDR3 length equals 13 residues. CDR1 and CDR2 from the germline V gene are LNHDA and SQIVND (reference sequence).

This clone came up once. J is TRBJ2-7 and V is TRBV5-1; D is unresolved. Germline lookup yields CDR1 SGHRS and CDR2 YFSETQ. V lost 4 bases to trimming and J lost 0 bases, with 11 bases between them. The CDR3 length is 14 residues. CDR3: CASSPTFGSYEQYF. CDR3 nucleotides: TGCGCCAGCAGCCCCACATTCGGCTCCTACGAGCAGTACTTC.

The rearrangement uses TRBV12-3 or TRBV12-4 and TRBJ2-7; tentatively, D is TRBD1 (5 bases). The CDR3 runs 13 residues. Deletions cut 5 bases from V and 5 bases from J, with 13 bases between. This CDR3 reads CASSPPGNNEQYF. For the CDR3, the DNA is TGTGCCAGCAGTCCTCCAGGGAACAACGAGCAGTACTTC.

The chain links TRBV3-1 (or the pseudogene TRBV3-2) to TRBJ1-2, with no clear D. With 3 bases removed from V and 7 bases from J, the gap between germline ends came to 12 bases. The CDR3 has 13 residues. The germline V gene has CDR1 LGHDT and CDR2 YNNKEL (reference sequence). The CDR3 is CASSHRVYGGYTF. The CDR3 coding sequence is TGTGCCAGCAGCCATCGAGTCTATGGTGGCTACACCTTC.

The chain recombines TRBV6-5 with TRBJ2-7; D might be TRBD1 (6 bases). Germline assignment: CDR1 MNHEY and CDR2 SVGAGI. The length of the CDR3 is 14 residues. The germline V and J ends were trimmed by 6 bases and 2 bases, with 14 bases remaining between them. The CDR3 spells CASSYKGETYEQYF. The CDR3 DNA sequence: TGTGCCAGCAGCTACAAGGGGGAAACCTACGAGCAGTACTTC.

The chain has TRBV27 and TRBJ2-3; weak D call: TRBD2 (6 bases). The CDR3 runs 15 residues. The germline CDR1 and CDR2 sequences are MNHEY and SMNVEV (reference sequence). Trimming took 4 bases from V and 2 from J, leaving 13 bases between them. This CDR3 is CASSSNRDFTDTQYF. The CDR3 nucleotides read TGTGCCAGCAGTTCCAATCGGGACTTCACAGATACGCAGTATTTT.

The rearrangement uses TRBV2 and TRBJ1-4, with D maybe TRBD1 (5 bases). The germline V and J ends were trimmed by 6 bases and 8 bases, with 16 bases remaining between them. CDR1 is SNHLY, CDR2 FYNNEI, per germline. The CDR3 sequence is 14 residues long. CDR3 nucleotides: TGTGCCAGCAGCGAAAAACGGGGGTGGGAAAAACTGTTTTTT. It codes for CASSEKRGWEKLFF.

The CDR3 nucleotides are TGTGCCAGCAGTGAAGGGACCGGTCTGGGGGAGGCCGAGACCTTC. Its protein is CASSEGTGLGEAETF. The rearrangement uses TRBV2 and TRBJ1-2; TRBD1 is a possible D gene (5 bases). The CDR3 sequence is 15 residues long. The germline gives CDR1 SNHLY, CDR2 FYNNEI. Trimming removed 1 base at V and 14 bases at J, with 23 bases between.

V is TRBV6-6 and J is TRBJ2-1; TRBD2 might be the D (6 bases). In germline, CDR1 is MNHNY, CDR2 SVGAGI (reference sequence). The CDR3 is made up of 12 amino acids. V was cut by 5 bases and J by 9 bases, with 11 bases left in between. The CDR3: CASSTRGFEQFF. The DNA for the CDR3 is TGTGCCAGCAGTACCCGGGGGTTTGAGCAGTTCTTC.